The 24 T cell receptor beta chains below were found in one sample sequenced in a study of cytomegalovirus exposure and HLA in healthy donors. The PCR had 60 Vbeta and 13 Jbeta primers. The table came from immunoSEQ multiplex PCR; TCRdb's copy has only in-frame clones and leaves some out. Among approximately 110,000 clones listed, more than 65% were seen once. Sequencing used PBMCs. The receptors derive from a woman aged 55-70 years in good health and CMV-seropositive.

Worth noting for this clone: This CDR3 is also generated by other DNA sequences in the sample. This chain joins TRBV5-1 and TRBJ2-3; TRBD1 matches 7 bases. J was trimmed by 4 bases and V by 0 bases; bases with no gene match: 2. The CDR3 extends over 14 amino acids. Germline V gives CDR1 SGHRS, CDR2 YFSETQ. The CDR3 loop reads CASSLGQGPDTQYF. In nucleotides, the CDR3 is TGCGCCAGCAGCTTGGGACAGGGTCCAGATACGCAGTATTTT. Combining the CDR3 with reference TRBV5-1 and TRBJ2-3 gives the whole variable domain KAGVTQTPRYLIKTRGQQVTLSCSPISGHRSVSWYQQTPGQGLQFLFEYFSETQRNKGNFPGRFSGRQFSNSRSEMNVSTLELGDSALYLCASSLGQGPDTQYFGPGTRLTVL.

The rearrangement joins TRBV15 to TRBJ2-2; D is perhaps TRBD1 (6 bases). CDR3 length: 15 residues. Germline V CDR1 and CDR2: LNHNV, YYDKDF (reference sequence). Trimming cost V 1 base and J 7 bases, with 13 bases left between them. CDR3 loop: CATSRAYTGLGELFF. The CDR3 DNA follows: TGTGCCACCAGCAGAGCCTACACAGGGCTCGGGGAGCTGTTTTTT. The whole variable domain, filled in from reference TRBV15 and TRBJ2-2, reads DAMVIQNPRYQVTQFGKPVTLSCSQTLNHNVMYWYQQKSSQAPKLLFHYYDKDFNNEADTPDNFQSRRPNTSFCFLDIRSPGLGDTAMYLCATSRAYTGLGELFFGEGSRLTVL.

V usage is TRBV5-1 and J usage is TRBJ2-7; D may be TRBD1 (6 bases). The length of the CDR3 is 16 residues. V lost 3 bases and J 6 bases, leaving 22 bases between the germline ends. The germline V gene encodes CDR1 SGHRS and CDR2 YFSETQ. The CDR3 DNA reads as TGCGCCAGCAGCTCCCCCGGACAGTTGGGGGCGGGCGAGCAGTACTTC. It encodes CASSSPGQLGAGEQYF.

This clone was detected only once. The chain joins TRBV4-1 to TRBJ1-1, with TRBD1 matching 9 bases. The CDR3 runs to 16 residues. J gave up 2 bases and V 6 bases, and 10 bases lay outside the gene matches. Germline CDR1 and CDR2: MGHRA and YSYEKL. In DNA, the CDR3 is TGCGCCAGCAGTTATGGTCCGGGACAGGGTAACACTGAAGCTTTCTTT. This translates into CASSYGPGQGNTEAFF.

The gene calls are TRBV5-4 and TRBJ2-1; 8 nucleotides align to TRBD2. The CDR3 extends over 15 amino acids. Germline lookup yields CDR1 SGHNT and CDR2 YYREEE (reference sequence). V shed 1 base and J 10 bases; nucleotides not matched to a gene: 10. The CDR3 sequence is CASSLIGGGKVEQFF. DNA of the CDR3: TGTGCCAGCAGCTTGATCGGGGGGGGGAAAGTCGAGCAGTTCTTC.

The sample holds a few counts of this clone. The chain employs TRBV11-3 and TRBJ2-1; possibly TRBD2 for D (6 bases). Trimming cost V 4 bases and J 8 bases, with 15 bases left between them. This CDR3 is 14 amino acids long. Germline CDR1 reads SGHNT; CDR2 reads YENEEA. CDR3 bases: TGTGCCAGCAGCTACGGGGGAAGTGCCGATGAGCAGTTCTTC. Protein: CASSYGGSADEQFF. Filled out from reference TRBV11-3 and TRBJ2-1, the complete variable domain reads EAGVVQSPRYKIIEKKQPVAFWCNPISGHNTLYWYLQNLGQGPELLIRYENEEAVDDSQLPKDRFSAERLKGVDSTLKIQPAELGDSAVYLCASSYGGSADEQFFGPGTRLTVL.

The V gene is TRBV5-1, the J gene TRBJ2-7; 12 nucleotides line up with TRBD2. Trimming cost V 8 bases and J 7 bases; bases outside gene matches: 10. CDR1 and CDR2 (germline): SGHRS, YFSETQ. The CDR3 is 14 residues long. CDR3 in amino acids: CASYETSGSEEQYF. Here the CDR3 DNA reads TGCGCCAGTTACGAGACTAGCGGGAGCGAGGAGCAGTACTTC.

The chain carries TRBV7-8 and TRBJ2-1, with D possibly matching TRBD2 (6 bases). V was shortened by 9 bases and J by 7 bases, with 19 bases between the two germline ends. Germline CDR1 and CDR2: SGHVS and FQNEAQ. This CDR3 is built from 14 residues. CDR3 amino acids: CASPGGRELNEQFF. CDR3 nucleotides: TGTGCCAGTCCTGGGGGACGGGAGTTGAATGAGCAGTTCTTC.

CDR3 residues: CASSMHIVHGYTF. In nucleotides, the CDR3 is TGTGCCAGTAGTATGCACATTGTCCATGGCTACACCTTC. The rearrangement uses TRBV19 and TRBJ1-2; no clear D. The CDR3 length is 13 residues. Per germline, CDR1 LNHDA and CDR2 SQIVND (reference sequence). The V end was cut by 3 bases, the J end by 6 bases, with 11 bases between. Full variable domain (remainder filled in from reference TRBV19 and TRBJ1-2): DGGITQSPKYLFRKEGQNVTLSCEQNLNHDAMYWYRQDPGQGLRLIYYSQIVNDFQKGDIAEGYSVSREKKESFPLTVTSAQKNPTAFYLCASSMHIVHGYTFGSGTRLTVV.

This clone showed up just once. The gene calls are TRBV4-1 and TRBJ1-4, with D possibly being TRBD1 (5 bases). The CDR3 is 17 residues long. Trimming removed 4 bases at V and 5 bases at J, with 20 bases between. Germline V gene sequence: CDR1 MGHRA, CDR2 YSYEKL. CDR3 sequence: CASSLLTGGGRNEKLFF. The CDR3 nucleotides read TGCGCCAGCAGCCTTCTCACCGGCGGGGGTCGAAATGAAAAACTGTTTTTT.

This clone was seen only once. The chain combines TRBV5-4 with TRBJ2-5; 8 bases are a match to TRBD2. The trim removed 4 bases at V and 2 bases at J, leaving 10 bases unmatched. Looked up from germline, CDR1 is SGHNT and CDR2 is YYREEE (reference sequence). The CDR3 has 16 amino acids. The CDR3 protein is CASSPGAGGGQETQYF. The CDR3 DNA sequence: TGTGCCAGCAGCCCGGGGGCGGGGGGCGGGCAAGAGACCCAGTACTTC.

This chain connects TRBV9 to TRBJ2-1; 9 bases are shared with TRBD2. Germline CDR1 and CDR2: SGDLS and YYNGEE. Trimming cost V 0 bases and J 7 bases; bases outside gene matches: 5. This CDR3 is built from 15 residues. In nucleotides, the CDR3 is TGTGCCAGCAGCGTAGTTGATAGCGGGAGAAATGAGCAGTTCTTC. As protein: CASSVVDSGRNEQFF.

The CDR3 DNA follows: TGTGCCAGCAGTCCCAGGGAAAACACCATATATTTT. This encodes CASSPRENTIYF. The chain links TRBV6-1 to TRBJ1-3; perhaps TRBD1 as D (5 bases). This CDR3 spans 12 amino acids. CDR1 and CDR2 from the germline V gene are MNHNS and SASEGT. Trimming cost V 5 bases and J 6 bases, with 8 bases left between them.

The chain links TRBV6-5 to TRBJ2-3; no reliable D call. CDR1 is MNHEY, CDR2 SVGAGI, per germline. Trimming pared 2 bases from V and 6 bases from J, leaving 15 bases between. This CDR3 spans 15 amino acids. CDR3 amino acids: CASSYQNRVGDTQYF. In DNA form, the CDR3 reads TGTGCCAGCAGTTACCAGAACCGGGTCGGGGATACGCAGTATTTT.

The V and J genes are TRBV5-4 and TRBJ1-3, with D hard to call. The CDR3 is made up of 14 amino acids. V lost 0 bases, J lost 4 bases, and 8 bases lay in between. Germline V gene sequence: CDR1 SGHNT, CDR2 YYREEE (reference sequence). CDR3 DNA sequence: TGTGCCAGCAGCTTGGACGCCCAGGGAAACACCATATATTTT. Protein sequence: CASSLDAQGNTIYF.

The chain carries TRBV30 and TRBJ2-7; maybe TRBD2 (5 bases). Trimming stripped 0 bases from V and 6 bases from J, with 12 bases between. The germline V gene encodes CDR1 GTSNPN and CDR2 SVGIG (reference sequence). The CDR3 length is 13 residues. CDR3 sequence (DNA): TGTGCCTGGAGTGTAAGAGGACTGGCCGAGCAGTACTTC. It encodes CAWSVRGLAEQYF.

This sequence joins TRBV20-1 and TRBJ2-7; tentative D call: TRBD2 (7 bases). Looked up from germline, CDR1 is DFQATT and CDR2 is SNEGSKA (reference sequence). This CDR3 comprises 11 residues. Trimming pared 6 bases from V and 7 bases from J, leaving 13 bases between. CDR3 in DNA: TGCAGTGCCACCCGGGGGGCAGAGCAGTACTTC. This codes for CSATRGAEQYF.

V is TRBV27 and J is TRBJ2-2; D is perhaps TRBD2 (5 bases). The germline CDR1 and CDR2 sequences are MNHEY and SMNVEV (reference sequence). V was pared by 3 bases and J by 3 bases, with 20 bases between. The CDR3 totals 18 residues. The CDR3 is CASSLSLAGRPYTGELFF. The DNA of the CDR3 is TGTGCCAGCAGTTTGAGTTTGGCGGGCCGCCCGTACACCGGGGAGCTGTTTTTT.

The chain couples TRBV29-1 to TRBJ1-4; tentatively, D is TRBD1 (5 bases). The germline V gene encodes CDR1 SQVTM and CDR2 ANQGSEA. CDR3 length: 12 residues. V lost 4 bases, J lost 7 bases, and 10 bases lay in between. This CDR3 reads CSVAGVGEKLFF. The DNA of the CDR3 is TGCAGCGTTGCGGGGGTAGGTGAAAAACTGTTTTTT. Variable domain in full (rest from reference TRBV29-1 and TRBJ1-4): SAVISQKPSRDICQRGTSLTIQCQVDSQVTMMFWYRQQPGQSLTLIATANQGSEATYESGFVIDKFPISRPNLTFSTLTVSNMSPEDSSIYLCSVAGVGEKLFFGSGTQLSVL.

The CDR3 DNA reads as TGTGCCAGTAGTACCTCCGGGACAGGGGTCTACGAGCAGTACTTC. Protein: CASSTSGTGVYEQYF. The chain uses TRBV19 and TRBJ2-7; 10 nucleotides align to TRBD1. Germline trimming cut 4 bases from V and 3 bases from J; bases unmatched to any gene: 6. The CDR3 consists of 15 residues. Germline values: CDR1 LNHDA, CDR2 SQIVND (reference sequence).

The chain is built from TRBV7-9 and TRBJ1-2, with a possible D match to TRBD1 (5 bases). The CDR3 extends over 16 amino acids. From germline, CDR1 is SEHNR and CDR2 FQNEAQ (reference sequence). The V and J ends lost 5 bases and 4 bases respectively, with 20 bases between them. The CDR3 DNA sequence: TGTGCCAGCAGCGTCCACCTTTGGGGCACGGGCTATGGCTACACCTTC. Protein product: CASSVHLWGTGYGYTF.

The CDR3, as DNA: TGTGCCAGCTCAGGGCAGCACCAAGAGACCCAGTACTTC. It translates to CASSGQHQETQYF. The chain carries TRBV7-2 and TRBJ2-5; perhaps TRBD1 as D (5 bases). V was pared by 8 bases and J by 0 bases, with 10 bases between. Germline V gives CDR1 SGHTA, CDR2 FQGNSA. The CDR3 has 13 amino acids. The entire variable domain, with the rest obtained from reference TRBV7-2 and TRBJ2-5, is as follows: GAGVSQSPSNKVTEKGKDVELRCDPISGHTALYWYRQSLGQGLEFLIYFQGNSAPDKSGLPSDRFSAERTGGSVSTLTIQRTQQEDSAVYLCASSGQHQETQYFGPGTRLLVL.

V gene TRBV5-1 combines with J gene TRBJ2-3, with TRBD2 matching 9 bases. Germline V CDR1 and CDR2: SGHRS, YFSETQ. The CDR3 contains 15 residues. V was clipped by 4 bases and J by 0 bases; unmatched bases: 3. The DNA of the CDR3 is TGCGCCAGCAGCAGTACTAGCGGGAGCACAGATACGCAGTATTTT. Its protein product is CASSSTSGSTDTQYF. The full variable domain, its missing parts supplied by reference TRBV5-1 and TRBJ2-3, is KAGVTQTPRYLIKTRGQQVTLSCSPISGHRSVSWYQQTPGQGLQFLFEYFSETQRNKGNFPGRFSGRQFSNSRSEMNVSTLELGDSALYLCASSSTSGSTDTQYFGPGTRLTVL.

The chain has TRBV28 and TRBJ1-2; D is possibly TRBD1 (5 bases). V was clipped by 10 bases and J by 4 bases, with 10 bases between them. Germline CDR1 MDHEN, CDR2 SYDVKM. This CDR3 has 11 amino acids. CDR3 nucleotide sequence: TGTGCCACACAGGTCGGCTATGGCTACACCTTC. Translating it yields CATQVGYGYTF.